This is a list of T cell receptor beta chains from one sample in a study of identical twins. From the 5' RACE reads, TCRdb called clonotypes with MiXCR, one entry per CDR3 protein. The sample has roughly 1,500,000 distinct CDR3 sequences, roughly a third seen once. The sequenced sample consisted of cord blood. The receptors were sampled from a newborn girl in good health. The CDR3 runs from the conserved cysteine through the conserved F or W. A D gene is named only where the DNA matches it firmly. Rows may omit the clone size; those that give it use once, few, many or a size class.

>TRBJ2-5|.|.|TRBV4-1
TGCGCCAGCAGCCCGTCTACACAGGGAGAGACCCAGTACTTC
CASSPSTQGETQYF
>TRBJ2-1|.|.|TRBV6-5
TGTGCCAGCAGGGGACTGGGGACTGGCCACAATGAGCAGTTCTTC
CASRGLGTGHNEQFF
>TRBJ2-4|few|.|TRBV20-1
TGCAGTGCTAGAGTTCTAGGGTTAGCCAAAAACATTCAGTACTTC
CSARVLGLAKNIQYF
>TRBJ2-1|.|.|TRBV15
TGTGCCACGTTTCAGGGGGGTTACTACAATGAGCAGTTCTTC
CATFQGGYYNEQFF
>TRBJ2-1|few|.|TRBV6-2/TRBV6-3
TGTGCCAGCAGGGAAGCGGCCTACAATGAGCAGTTCTTC
CASREAAYNEQFF
>TRBJ2-7|.|TRBD2|TRBV12-3/TRBV12-4
TGTGCCAGCAGTTTACTGGCACGTGGGTTGAGACTAGCGGGGGTCTCCTACGAGCAGTACTTC
CASSLLARGLRLAGVSYEQYF
>TRBJ1-6|.|.|TRBV20-1
TGCAGTGCTAGTGCGACAGGAAATTCACCCCTCCACTTT
CSASATGNSPLHF
>TRBJ2-1|few|TRBD2|TRBV12-3/TRBV12-4
TGTGCCAGCAGTACCTCTAGCGGTGCCTACAATGAGCAGTTCTTC
CASSTSSGAYNEQFF
>TRBJ1-2|few|.|TRBV2
TGTGCCAGCAGGGGGGAATTCAACTATGGCTACACCTTC
CASRGEFNYGYTF
>TRBJ1-1|.|.|TRBV5-5
TGTGCCAGCCAATTGAACACTGAAGCTTTCTTT
CASQLNTEAFF
>TRBJ2-7|many|.|TRBV7-6
TGTGCCAGCAGCTTACTATTCTTGGAGCAGTACTTC
CASSLLFLEQYF
>TRBJ2-5|.|.|TRBV27
TGTGCCAGCAGTCCGCGACTAGGGGGGTCAAATGAGCAGTACTTC
CASSPRLGGSNEQYF
>TRBJ1-6|.|TRBD1|TRBV12-3/TRBV12-4
TGTGCCAGCAGTGACAGGGAAAACTATAATTCACCCCTCCACTTT
CASSDRENYNSPLHF
>TRBJ2-4|.|.|TRBV29-1
TGCAGCGTCCGGGGTGTAGCCAAAGACATTCAGTACTTC
CSVRGVAKDIQYF
>TRBJ2-5|.|.|TRBV4-1
TGCGCCAGCAGCCAAGTGAACGCAGAGACCCAGTACTTC
CASSQVNAETQYF
>TRBJ2-1|.|TRBD2|TRBV7-9
TGTGCCAGCAGTCAAGCTGCGGGAGGCACGAGCTCCTACAATGAGCAGTTCTTC
CASSQAAGGTSSYNEQFF
>TRBJ1-1|once|.|TRBV27
TGTGCCAGTGGGGCAGGGCTGAACACTGAAGCTTTCTTT
CASGAGLNTEAFF
>TRBJ2-7|.|TRBD2|TRBV6-1
TGTGCCAGCAGTGAGCAAGCAGCGGGGGGCTACGAGCAGTACTTC
CASSEQAAGGYEQYF
>TRBJ1-4|.|.|TRBV20-1
TGCAGTGCCCGGATAGCGGGTCGTGAAAAACCGTTTTTT
CSARIAGREKPFF
>TRBJ2-1|.|.|TRBV4-2
TGTGCCAGCAGCCAAGCGGCCAGCACCGAGACCCAGTTCTTC
CASSQAASTETQFF
>TRBJ2-1|.|.|TRBV9
TGTGCCAGCTTTGAATTCGGGAACTCCTACAATGAGCAGTTCTTC
CASFEFGNSYNEQFF
>TRBJ1-3|few|.|TRBV5-1
TGCGCCAGCAGCTTGGTGGGATATGGAAACACCATATATTTT
CASSLVGYGNTIYF
>TRBJ2-1|few|.|TRBV6-6
TGTGCCAGCAGACCACGGACAGTGGATGAGCAGTTCTTC
CASRPRTVDEQFF
>TRBJ2-1|.|.|TRBV24-1
TGTGCCACCAGTGACAGGGTCGGACAAGAGACCCAGTTCTTC
CATSDRVGQETQFF
>TRBJ2-7|.|TRBD2|TRBV19
TGTGCCAGTAGTACACATAGCGGGAGCTACGAGCAGTACTTC
CASSTHSGSYEQYF
>TRBJ1-2|few|.|TRBV20-1
TGCAGTGCCCCGACAGTCAATGACGGCTACACCTTC
CSAPTVNDGYTF
>TRBJ1-1|.|TRBD1|TRBV12-3/TRBV12-4
TGTGCCAGCAGTTTAGAGGCTTGGACAGGGGCCGTTAACACTGAAGCTTTCTTT
CASSLEAWTGAVNTEAFF
>TRBJ1-2|.|TRBD1|TRBV28
TGTGCCAGCAGCTCTCCCGGGACAGCTCTCTATGGCTACACCTTC
CASSSPGTALYGYTF
>TRBJ2-1|.|TRBD2|TRBV15
TGTGCCACCAGCAGAGGTCTAGCGGGCTACAATGAGCAGTTCTTC
CATSRGLAGYNEQFF
>TRBJ2-7|many|TRBD2|TRBV29-1
TGCAGCGTTGTTACTAGCGGGAGGAGGAACGAGCAGTACTTC
CSVVTSGRRNEQYF
>TRBJ2-1|few|.|TRBV29-1
TGCACCTACTCCAATTACAATGAGCAGTTCTTC
CTYSNYNEQFF
>TRBJ2-1|.|.|TRBV27
TGTGCCAGCAGTTTGTCGTCTAGCTATGAGCAGTTCTTC
CASSLSSSYEQFF
>TRBJ2-5|.|TRBD2|TRBV12-3/TRBV12-4
TGTGCCAGCACTCGGACTAGCGGCACAGAGACCCAGTACTTC
CASTRTSGTETQYF
>TRBJ2-7|many|TRBD2|TRBV9
TGTGCCAGCAGCGTAGGCTCCGGGGGGGCCTACGAGCAGTACTTC
CASSVGSGGAYEQYF
>TRBJ1-2|many|TRBD1|TRBV25-1
TGTGCCAGCAGTGAATTAAAGACAGGGAATGGCTACACCTTC
CASSELKTGNGYTF
>TRBJ2-5|.|TRBD2|TRBV29-1
TGCAGCACTTCCGGGACTAGCGGGAGAAATGAGCAGTACTTC
CSTSGTSGRNEQYF
>TRBJ1-6|few|TRBD1|TRBV5-1
TGCGCCAGCAGCCCCGGGACAGGGCAGGGTAATTCACCCCTCCACTTT
CASSPGTGQGNSPLHF
>TRBJ2-3|.|.|TRBV5-1
TGCGCCAGCAGCGGGGGGACAGCGGCAGATACGCAGTATTTT
CASSGGTAADTQYF
>TRBJ2-1|.|.|TRBV25-1
TGTGCCAGCCGAATGTACGGCGGGGATGAGCAGTTCTTC
CASRMYGGDEQFF
>TRBJ1-2|.|.|TRBV6-5
TGTGCCAGCAGTTACTCGATTCTAAAACATTTTTTCGCCAGGCCCTCCTATGGCTACACCTTC
CASSYSILKHFFARPSYGYTF
>TRBJ2-7|.|.|TRBV29-1
TGCAGCGCCCAGATCTCCTACGAGCAGTACTTC
CSAQISYEQYF
>TRBJ2-3|.|.|TRBV12-3/TRBV12-4
TGTGCCAGCACCCTCGGCGGCCACAGCACAGATACGCAGTATTTT
CASTLGGHSTDTQYF
>TRBJ1-1|.|.|TRBV19
TGTGCCAGTAGTATCGGGCGCCAGGGTGGGTCTGAAGCTTTCTTT
CASSIGRQGGSEAFF
>TRBJ2-3|few|.|TRBV9
TGTGCCAGCAGCGGACGGGCCCCCACAGATACGCAGTATTTT
CASSGRAPTDTQYF
>TRBJ2-4|.|.|TRBV12-5
TGTGCTAGTGGTTTGGTAATGGGGAGAGGGCCCGGAAACATTCAGTACTTC
CASGLVMGRGPGNIQYF